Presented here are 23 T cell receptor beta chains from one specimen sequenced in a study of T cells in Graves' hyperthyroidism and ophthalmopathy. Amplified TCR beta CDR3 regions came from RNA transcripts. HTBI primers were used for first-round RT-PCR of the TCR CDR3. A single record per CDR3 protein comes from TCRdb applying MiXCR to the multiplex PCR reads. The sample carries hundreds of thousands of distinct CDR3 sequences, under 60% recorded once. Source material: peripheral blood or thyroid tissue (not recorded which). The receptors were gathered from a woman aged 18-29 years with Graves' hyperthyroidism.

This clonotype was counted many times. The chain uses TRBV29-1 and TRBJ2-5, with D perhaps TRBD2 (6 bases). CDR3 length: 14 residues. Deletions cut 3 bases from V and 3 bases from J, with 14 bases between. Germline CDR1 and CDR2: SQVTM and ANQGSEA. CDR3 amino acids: CSVDMEAGKETQYF. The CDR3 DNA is TGCAGCGTTGATATGGAGGCGGGGAAAGAGACCCAGTACTTC. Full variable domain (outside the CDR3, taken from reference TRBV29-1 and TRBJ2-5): SAVISQKPSRDICQRGTSLTIQCQVDSQVTMMFWYRQQPGQSLTLIATANQGSEATYESGFVIDKFPISRPNLTFSTLTVSNMSPEDSSIYLCSVDMEAGKETQYFGPGTRLLVL.

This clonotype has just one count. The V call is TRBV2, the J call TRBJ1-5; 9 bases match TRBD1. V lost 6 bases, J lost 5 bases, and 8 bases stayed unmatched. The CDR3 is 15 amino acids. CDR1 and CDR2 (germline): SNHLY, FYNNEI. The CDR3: CASSVSTGGDQPQHF. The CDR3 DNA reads TGTGCCAGCAGCGTATCCACAGGGGGCGATCAGCCCCAGCATTTT.

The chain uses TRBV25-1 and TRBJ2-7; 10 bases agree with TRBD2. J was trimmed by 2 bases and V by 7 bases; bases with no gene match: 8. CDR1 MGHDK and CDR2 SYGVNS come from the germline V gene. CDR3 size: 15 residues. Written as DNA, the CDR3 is TGTGCCAGCACCGAAGATAGCGGGAGGCCCTACGAGCAGTACTTC. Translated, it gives CASTEDSGRPYEQYF.

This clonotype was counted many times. CDR3 sequence: CASSVTNSGNTIYF. As DNA, the CDR3 is TGTGCCAGCAGTGTCACTAACTCTGGAAACACCATATATTTT. This rearrangement joins TRBV2 to TRBJ1-3; D unclear. V was clipped by 4 bases and J by 0 bases, with 7 bases between them. Germline loops: CDR1 SNHLY, CDR2 FYNNEI. The CDR3 sequence is 14 residues long. The full variable domain, completed using reference TRBV2 and TRBJ1-3, is EPEVTQTPSHQVTQMGQEVILRCVPISNHLYFYWYRQILGQKVEFLVSFYNNEISEKSEIFDDQFSVERPDGSNFTLKIRSTKLEDSAMYFCASSVTNSGNTIYFGEGSWLTVV.

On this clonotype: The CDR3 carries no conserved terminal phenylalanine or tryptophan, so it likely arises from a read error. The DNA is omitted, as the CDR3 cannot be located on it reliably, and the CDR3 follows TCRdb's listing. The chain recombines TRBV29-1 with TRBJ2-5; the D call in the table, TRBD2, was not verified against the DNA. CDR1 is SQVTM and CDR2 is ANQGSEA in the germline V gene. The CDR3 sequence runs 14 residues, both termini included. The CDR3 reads CSVEVPSGRGDPVL.

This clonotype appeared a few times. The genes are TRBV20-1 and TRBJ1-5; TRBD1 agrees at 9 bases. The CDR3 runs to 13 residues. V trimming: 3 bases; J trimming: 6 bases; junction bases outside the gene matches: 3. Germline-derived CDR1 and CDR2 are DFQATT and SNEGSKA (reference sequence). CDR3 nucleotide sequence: TGCAGTGCTAGGGGACAGGGTGGTCAGCCCCAGCATTTT. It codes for CSARGQGGQPQHF.

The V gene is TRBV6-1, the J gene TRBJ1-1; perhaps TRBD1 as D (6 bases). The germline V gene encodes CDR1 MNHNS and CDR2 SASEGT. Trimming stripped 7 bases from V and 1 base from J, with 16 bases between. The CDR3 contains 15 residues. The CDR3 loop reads CASNDGTSGNTEAFF. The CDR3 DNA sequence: TGTGCCAGCAACGACGGGACATCAGGGAACACTGAAGCTTTCTTT.

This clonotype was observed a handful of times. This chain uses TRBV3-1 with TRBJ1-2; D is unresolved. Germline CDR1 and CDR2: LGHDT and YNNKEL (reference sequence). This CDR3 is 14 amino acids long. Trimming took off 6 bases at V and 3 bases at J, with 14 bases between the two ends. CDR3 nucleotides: TGTGCCAGCAGTTACTCGGGTGCGGACTATGGCTACACCTTC. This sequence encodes CASSYSGADYGYTF.

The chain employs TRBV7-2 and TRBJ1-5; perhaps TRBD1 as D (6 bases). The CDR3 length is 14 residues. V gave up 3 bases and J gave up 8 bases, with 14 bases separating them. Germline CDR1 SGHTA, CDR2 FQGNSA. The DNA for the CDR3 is TGTGCCAGCAGCTTGTACAGGGTAGAAGAGCCCCAGCATTTT. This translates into CASSLYRVEEPQHF.

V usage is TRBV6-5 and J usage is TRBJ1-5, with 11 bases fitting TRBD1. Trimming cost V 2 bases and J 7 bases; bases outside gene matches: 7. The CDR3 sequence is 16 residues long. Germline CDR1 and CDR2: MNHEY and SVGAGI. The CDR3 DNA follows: TGTGCCAGCAGTTACCACACGGGACAGGGGGGGCAGCCCCAGCATTTT. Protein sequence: CASSYHTGQGGQPQHF.

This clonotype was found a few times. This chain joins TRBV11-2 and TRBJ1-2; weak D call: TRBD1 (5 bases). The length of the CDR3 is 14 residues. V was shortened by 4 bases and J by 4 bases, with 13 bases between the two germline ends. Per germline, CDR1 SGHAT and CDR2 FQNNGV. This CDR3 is CASSSAVGGYGYTF. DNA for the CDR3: TGTGCCAGCAGCTCAGCCGTCGGGGGCTATGGCTACACCTTC.

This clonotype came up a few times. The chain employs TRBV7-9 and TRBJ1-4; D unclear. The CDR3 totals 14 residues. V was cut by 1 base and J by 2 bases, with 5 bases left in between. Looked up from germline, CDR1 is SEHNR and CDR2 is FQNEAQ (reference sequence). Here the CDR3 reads CASSLESTNEKLFF. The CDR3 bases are TGTGCCAGCAGCTTAGAAAGTACTAATGAAAAACTGTTTTTT.

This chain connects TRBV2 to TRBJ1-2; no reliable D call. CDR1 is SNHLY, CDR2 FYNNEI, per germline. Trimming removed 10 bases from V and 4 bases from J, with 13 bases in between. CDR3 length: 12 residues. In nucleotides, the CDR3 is TGTGCCATTATAAGGGAGGTCTATGGCTACACCTTC. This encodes CAIIREVYGYTF.

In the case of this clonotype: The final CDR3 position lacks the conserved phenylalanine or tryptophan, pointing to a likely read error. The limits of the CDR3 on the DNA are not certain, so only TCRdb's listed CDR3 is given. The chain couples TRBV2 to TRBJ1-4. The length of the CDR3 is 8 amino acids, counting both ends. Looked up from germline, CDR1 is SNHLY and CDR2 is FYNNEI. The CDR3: CASSGQFY.

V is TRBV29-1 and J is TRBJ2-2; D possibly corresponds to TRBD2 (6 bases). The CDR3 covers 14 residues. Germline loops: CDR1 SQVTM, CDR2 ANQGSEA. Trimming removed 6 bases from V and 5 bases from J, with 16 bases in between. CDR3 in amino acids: CSVAWDSQTGELFF. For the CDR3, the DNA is TGCAGCGTAGCATGGGACTCACAAACCGGGGAGCTGTTTTTT.

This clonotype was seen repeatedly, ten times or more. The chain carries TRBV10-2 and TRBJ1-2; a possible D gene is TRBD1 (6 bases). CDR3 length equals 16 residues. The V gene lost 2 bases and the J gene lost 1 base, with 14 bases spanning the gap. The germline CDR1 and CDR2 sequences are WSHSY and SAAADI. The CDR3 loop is CASSEKKGQFNYGYTF. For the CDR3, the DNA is TGCGCCAGCAGTGAGAAAAAAGGACAGTTTAACTATGGCTACACCTTC.

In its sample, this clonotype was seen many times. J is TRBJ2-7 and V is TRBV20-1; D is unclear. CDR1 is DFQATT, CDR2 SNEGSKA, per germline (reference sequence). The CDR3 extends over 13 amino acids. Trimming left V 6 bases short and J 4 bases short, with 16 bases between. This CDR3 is CSAPTPGKYEQYF. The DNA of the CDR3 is TGCAGTGCCCCTACGCCAGGAAAGTACGAGCAGTACTTC.

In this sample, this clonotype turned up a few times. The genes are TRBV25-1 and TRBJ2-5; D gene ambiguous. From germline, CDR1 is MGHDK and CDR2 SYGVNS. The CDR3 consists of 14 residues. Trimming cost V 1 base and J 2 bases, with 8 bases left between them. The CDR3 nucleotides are TGTGCCAGCAGTGAATCCCTCCTTCAAGAGACCCAGTACTTC. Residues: CASSESLLQETQYF.

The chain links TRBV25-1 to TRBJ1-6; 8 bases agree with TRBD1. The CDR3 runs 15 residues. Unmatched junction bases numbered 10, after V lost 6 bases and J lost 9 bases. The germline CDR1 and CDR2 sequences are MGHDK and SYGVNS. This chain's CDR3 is CASSLSGQVVSPLHF. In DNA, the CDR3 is TGTGCCAGCAGCTTATCGGGACAGGTGGTTTCACCCCTCCACTTT. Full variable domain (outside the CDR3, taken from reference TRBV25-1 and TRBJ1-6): EADIYQTPRYLVIGTGKKITLECSQTMGHDKMYWYQQDPGMELHLIHYSYGVNSTEKGDLSSESTVSRIRTEHFPLTLESARPSHTSQYLCASSLSGQVVSPLHFGNGTRLTVT.

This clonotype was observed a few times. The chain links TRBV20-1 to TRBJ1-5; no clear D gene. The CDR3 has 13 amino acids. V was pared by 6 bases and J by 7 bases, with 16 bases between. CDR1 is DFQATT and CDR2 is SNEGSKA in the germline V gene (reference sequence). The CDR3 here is CSARLRVNQPQHF. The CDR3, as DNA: TGCAGTGCCAGGCTTAGGGTAAACCAGCCCCAGCATTTT.

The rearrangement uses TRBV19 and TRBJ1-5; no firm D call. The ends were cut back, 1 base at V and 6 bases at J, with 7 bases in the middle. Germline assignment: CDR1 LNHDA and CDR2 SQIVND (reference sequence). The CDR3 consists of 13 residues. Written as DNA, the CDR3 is TGTGCCAGTAGTATAGGGCTAATTCAGCCCCAGCATTTT. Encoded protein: CASSIGLIQPQHF.

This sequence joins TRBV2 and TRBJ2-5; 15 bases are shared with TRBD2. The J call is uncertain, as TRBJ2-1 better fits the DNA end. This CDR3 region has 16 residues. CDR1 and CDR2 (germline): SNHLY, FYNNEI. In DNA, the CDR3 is TGTGCCAGCAGCGGACTAGCGGGAGGGCTTATCGATGAGCAGTTCTTC. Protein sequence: CASSGLAGGLIDEQFF.

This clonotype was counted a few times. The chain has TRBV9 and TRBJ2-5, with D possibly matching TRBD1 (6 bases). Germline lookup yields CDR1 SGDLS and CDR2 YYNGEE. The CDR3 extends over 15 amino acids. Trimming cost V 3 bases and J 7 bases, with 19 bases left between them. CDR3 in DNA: TGTGCCAGCAGCGAGAGGGGCTCAGGGGCCTCGACCCAGTACTTC. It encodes CASSERGSGASTQYF.